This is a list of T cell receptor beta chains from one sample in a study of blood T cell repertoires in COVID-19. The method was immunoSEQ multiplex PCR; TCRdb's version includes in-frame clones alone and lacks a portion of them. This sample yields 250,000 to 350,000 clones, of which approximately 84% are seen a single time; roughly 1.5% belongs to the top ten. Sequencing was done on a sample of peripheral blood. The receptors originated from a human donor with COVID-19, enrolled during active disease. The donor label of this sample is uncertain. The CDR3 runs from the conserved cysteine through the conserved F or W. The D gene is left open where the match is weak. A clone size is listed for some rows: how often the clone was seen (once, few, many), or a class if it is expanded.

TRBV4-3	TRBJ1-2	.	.	CASSQDLRGGSYGYTF	TGCGCCAGCAGCCAAGACCTCCGGGGGGGCAGTTATGGCTACACCTTC
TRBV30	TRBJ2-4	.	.	CAWSVTGDFQYF	TGTGCCTGGAGTGTCACCGGGGATTTTCAGTACTTC
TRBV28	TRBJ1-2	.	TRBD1	CASSGQGNYGYTF	TGTGCCAGCTCAGGACAGGGGAACTATGGCTACACCTTC
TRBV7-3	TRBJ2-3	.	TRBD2	CASSSYRDSSQGGRAGTDTQYF	TGTGCCAGCAGCTCCTACCGGGACTCCAGCCAGGGCGGGAGGGCCGGGACAGATACGCAGTATTTT
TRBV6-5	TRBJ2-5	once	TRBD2	CASRPSGSQETQYF	TGTGCCAGCAGACCTAGCGGGAGCCAAGAGACCCAGTACTTC
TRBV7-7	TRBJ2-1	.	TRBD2	CASSPISGRYVNEQFF	TGTGCTAGCAGCCCAATTAGCGGGAGGTACGTCAATGAGCAGTTCTTC
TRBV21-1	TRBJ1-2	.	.	CASSTLWGYNYGYTF	TGTGCCAGCAGCACCCTATGGGGCTATAACTATGGCTACACCTTC
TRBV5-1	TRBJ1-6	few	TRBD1	CASSSEGQQDNSPLHF	TGCGCCAGCAGCTCGGAGGGACAGCAGGATAATTCACCCCTCCACTTT
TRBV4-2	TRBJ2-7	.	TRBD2	CASSLSGTRGDEQYF	TGTGCCAGCAGCCTCTCCGGGACTAGAGGGGACGAGCAGTACTTC
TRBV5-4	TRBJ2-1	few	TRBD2	CASSLGASGSTEQFF	TGTGCCAGCAGCTTGGGGGCTAGCGGGAGCACCGAGCAGTTCTTC
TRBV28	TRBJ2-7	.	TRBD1	CASREQGAHEQYF	TGTGCCAGCAGGGAACAGGGGGCCCACGAGCAGTACTTC
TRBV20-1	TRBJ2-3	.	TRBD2	CSGGDGDTQYF	TGTAGCGGGGGGGATGGAGATACGCAGTATTTT
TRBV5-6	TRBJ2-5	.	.	CASSLVGAPYQETQYF	TGTGCCAGCAGCTTGGTTGGAGCCCCGTACCAAGAGACCCAGTACTTC
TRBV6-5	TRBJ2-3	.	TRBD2	CASSYSSGTSGVPQYF	TGTGCCAGCAGTTACTCATCCGGGACTAGCGGAGTTCCTCAGTATTTT
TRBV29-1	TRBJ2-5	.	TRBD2	CSVDTGLGQETQYF	TGCAGCGTTGACACGGGACTAGGGCAAGAGACCCAGTACTTC
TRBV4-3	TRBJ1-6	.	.	CASSQQKARSPLHF	TGCGCCAGCAGCCAGCAGAAGGCCAGGTCACCCCTCCACTTT
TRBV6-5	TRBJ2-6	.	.	CASSYDSASGANVLTF	TGTGCCAGCAGTTACGACAGTGCCTCTGGGGCCAACGTCCTGACTTTC
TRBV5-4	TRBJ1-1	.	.	CASSRGGVGTEAFF	TGTGCCAGCAGCAGGGGCGGGGTCGGCACTGAAGCTTTCTTT
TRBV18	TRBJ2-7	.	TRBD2	CASSPGLAGPGDEQYF	TGTGCCAGCTCACCGGGACTAGCGGGACCTGGGGACGAGCAGTACTTC
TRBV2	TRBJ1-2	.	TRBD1	CASRGGRGDYGYTF	TGTGCCAGCAGAGGGGGCCGAGGGGACTATGGCTACACCTTC
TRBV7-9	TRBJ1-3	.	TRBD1	CATTAGQSSGNTIYF	TGTGCCACAACCGCGGGACAGAGCTCTGGAAACACCATATATTTT
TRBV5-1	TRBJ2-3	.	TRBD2	CASSPRLAGVTDTQYF	TGCGCCAGCAGCCCCCGACTAGCGGGAGTTACAGATACGCAGTATTTT
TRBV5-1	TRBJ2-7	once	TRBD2	CASTTGLANDEQYF	TGCGCCAGCACCACGGGACTAGCGAACGACGAGCAGTACTTC
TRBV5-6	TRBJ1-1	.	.	CASSLSLTEAFF	TGTGCCAGCAGCTTATCTCTAACTGAAGCTTTCTTT
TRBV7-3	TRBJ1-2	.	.	CASSLRQGDYGYTF	TGTGCCAGCAGCTTAAGGCAGGGCGACTATGGCTACACCTTC
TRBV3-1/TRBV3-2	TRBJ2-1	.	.	CASSQDEGGRDNEQFF	TGTGCCAGCAGCCAAGATGAAGGGGGGAGGGACAATGAGCAGTTCTTC
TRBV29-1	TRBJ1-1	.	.	CSVRRGGNTEAFF	TGCAGCGTTCGGAGAGGGGGAAACACTGAAGCTTTCTTT
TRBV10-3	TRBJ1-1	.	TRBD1	CAGGTGDLDTEAFF	TGTGCCGGAGGGACAGGGGATTTGGACACTGAAGCTTTCTTT
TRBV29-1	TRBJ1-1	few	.	CSVEPPFVRQSEAFF	TGCAGCGTTGAGCCACCCTTCGTCAGACAATCTGAAGCTTTCTTT
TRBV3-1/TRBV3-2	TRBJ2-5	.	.	CASSQDTHAQETQYF	TGTGCCAGCAGCCAAGATACACACGCTCAAGAGACCCAGTACTTC
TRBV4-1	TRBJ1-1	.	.	CASSHPQRRNTEAFF	TGCGCCAGCAGCCACCCTCAGCGGAGGAACACTGAAGCTTTCTTT
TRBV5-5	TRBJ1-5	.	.	CASSVQALGNQPQHF	TGTGCCAGCAGCGTACAGGCCTTGGGCAATCAGCCCCAGCATTTT
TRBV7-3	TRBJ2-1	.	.	CASSGHPSGNEQFF	TGTGCCAGCTCGGGACATCCCTCGGGGAATGAGCAGTTCTTC
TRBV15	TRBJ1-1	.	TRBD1	CATSKGQGAWNTEAFF	TGTGCCACCAGCAAGGGACAGGGGGCTTGGAACACTGAAGCTTTCTTT
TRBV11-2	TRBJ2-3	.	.	CASSRTGDTQYF	TGTGCCAGCAGCCGGACTGGAGATACGCAGTATTTT
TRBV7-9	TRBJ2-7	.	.	CASSLGAGATYEQYF	TGTGCCAGCAGCTTGGGGGCAGGGGCCACCTACGAGCAGTACTTC
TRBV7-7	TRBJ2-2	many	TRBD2	CASSLNLAGGELFF	TGTGCTAGCAGCTTAAATCTAGCGGGAGGGGAGCTGTTTTTT
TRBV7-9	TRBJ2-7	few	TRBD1	CASSRPDRGSYEQYF	TGTGCCAGCAGCCGGCCGGACAGGGGCTCCTACGAGCAGTACTTC
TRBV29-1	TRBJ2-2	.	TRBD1	CSVGTGTARNTGELFF	TGCAGCGTCGGAACAGGGACAGCTAGGAACACCGGGGAGCTGTTTTTT
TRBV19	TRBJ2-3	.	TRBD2	CASSIDSGATDTQYF	TGTGCCAGTAGTATCGATAGCGGGGCCACAGATACGCAGTATTTT
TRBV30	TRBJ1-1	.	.	CAWSAGRRNTEAFF	TGTGCCTGGAGTGCGGGTCGCAGGAACACTGAAGCTTTCTTT
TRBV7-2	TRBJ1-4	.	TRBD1	CASSLGTANEKLFF	TGTGCCAGCAGCCTAGGGACAGCTAATGAAAAACTGTTTTTT
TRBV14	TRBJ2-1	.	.	CASSQDRGIHEQFF	TGTGCCAGCAGCCAAGATCGAGGAATCCATGAGCAGTTCTTC
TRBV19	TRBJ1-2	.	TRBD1	CASNGVGQANYGYTF	TGTGCCAGTAATGGCGTGGGACAGGCAAACTATGGCTACACCTTC
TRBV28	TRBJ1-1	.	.	CASTRGGTEAFF	TGTGCCAGCACCCGCGGGGGCACTGAAGCTTTCTTT
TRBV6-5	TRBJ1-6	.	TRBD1	CASSYSSDRESPLHF	TGTGCCAGCAGTTACTCGAGTGACAGGGAATCACCCCTCCACTTT
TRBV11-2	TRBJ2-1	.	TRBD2	CASSPDSAGALYSNEQFF	TGTGCCAGCAGCCCCGACTCGGCGGGAGCCCTCTATAGCAATGAGCAGTTCTTC
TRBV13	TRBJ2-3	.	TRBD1	CASSFGQGSGTQYF	TGTGCCAGCAGTTTCGGACAGGGCTCAGGTACGCAGTATTTT
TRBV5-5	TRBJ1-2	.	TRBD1	CASSLTGTGTGGYTF	TGTGCCAGCAGCTTGACAGGGACAGGGACGGGCGGCTACACCTTC
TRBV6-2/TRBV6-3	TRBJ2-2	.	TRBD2	CASSYPGLVITGELFF	TGTGCCAGCAGTTACCCGGGACTAGTCATCACCGGGGAGCTGTTTTTT
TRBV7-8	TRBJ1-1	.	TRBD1	CASSPQDRGAEAFF	TGTGCCAGCAGCCCCCAGGACAGGGGTGCTGAAGCTTTCTTT
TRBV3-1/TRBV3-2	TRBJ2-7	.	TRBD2	CASSQGYNTAAGGPPSYEQYF	TGTGCCAGCAGCCAAGGTTACAACACGGCAGCGGGAGGGCCGCCCTCCTACGAGCAGTACTTC
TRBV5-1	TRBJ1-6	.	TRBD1	CASSFDRANSPLHF	TGCGCCAGCAGCTTTGACAGGGCTAATTCACCCCTCCACTTT